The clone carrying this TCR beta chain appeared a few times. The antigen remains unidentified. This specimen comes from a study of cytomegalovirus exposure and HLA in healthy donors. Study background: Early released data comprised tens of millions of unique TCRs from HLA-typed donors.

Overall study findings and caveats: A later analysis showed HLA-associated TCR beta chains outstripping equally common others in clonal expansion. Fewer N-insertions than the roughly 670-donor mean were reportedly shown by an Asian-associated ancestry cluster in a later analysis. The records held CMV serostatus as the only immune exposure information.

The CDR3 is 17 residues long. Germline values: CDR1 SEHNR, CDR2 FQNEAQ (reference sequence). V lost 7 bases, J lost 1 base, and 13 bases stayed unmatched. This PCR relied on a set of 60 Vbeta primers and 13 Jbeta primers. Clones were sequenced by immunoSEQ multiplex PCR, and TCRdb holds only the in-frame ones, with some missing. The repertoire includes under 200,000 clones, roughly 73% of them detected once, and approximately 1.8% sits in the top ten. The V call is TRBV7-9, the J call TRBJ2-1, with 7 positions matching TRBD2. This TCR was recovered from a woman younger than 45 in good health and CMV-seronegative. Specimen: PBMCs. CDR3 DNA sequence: TGTGCCAGCACCATAGCTAGCGGTCCCAAATCCTACAATGAGCAGTTCTTC. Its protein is CASTIASGPKSYNEQFF.